This entry concerns a single TCR beta chain. These data originate in a study of blood T cell repertoires in COVID-19. As for the study in general: Whether acute or convalescent, the COVID-19 samples came from the United States, Italy and Spain.

After removal of 5 bases from V and 4 bases from J, the junction contained 13 bases not matched to a gene. The CDR3 spans 17 residues. From germline, CDR1 is SGHVS and CDR2 FQNEAQ. The method was immunoSEQ multiplex PCR; TCRdb's version includes in-frame clones alone and lacks a portion of them. The sample gives nearly 200,000 clones, more than 65% of which show up once; less than 8.5% is in the top ten. Recovery meant two consecutive negative NP/OP PCR tests, professional clearance, or resolved symptoms. The chain uses TRBV7-8 and TRBJ1-2; 10 nucleotides agree with TRBD1. Sample: PBMCs or T cells enriched from blood (not recorded which). This clonotype was sampled from a man aged 40-49 years who had recovered from COVID-19. CDR3 sequence: CASSVTGGVYLGYGYTF. The CDR3 bases are TGTGCCAGCAGCGTGACAGGGGGCGTGTATCTCGGCTATGGCTACACCTTC.